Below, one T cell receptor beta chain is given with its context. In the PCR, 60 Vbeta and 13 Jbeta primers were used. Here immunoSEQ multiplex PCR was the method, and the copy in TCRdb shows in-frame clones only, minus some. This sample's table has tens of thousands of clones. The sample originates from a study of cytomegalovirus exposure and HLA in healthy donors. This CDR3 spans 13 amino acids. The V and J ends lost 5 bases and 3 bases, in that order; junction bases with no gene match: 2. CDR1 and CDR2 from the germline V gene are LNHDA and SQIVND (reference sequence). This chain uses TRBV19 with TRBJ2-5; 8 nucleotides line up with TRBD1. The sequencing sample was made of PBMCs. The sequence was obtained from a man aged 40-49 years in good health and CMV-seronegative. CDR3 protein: CASSGTGEETQYF. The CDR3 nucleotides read TGTGCCAGTAGTGGGACAGGAGAAGAGACCCAGTACTTC.